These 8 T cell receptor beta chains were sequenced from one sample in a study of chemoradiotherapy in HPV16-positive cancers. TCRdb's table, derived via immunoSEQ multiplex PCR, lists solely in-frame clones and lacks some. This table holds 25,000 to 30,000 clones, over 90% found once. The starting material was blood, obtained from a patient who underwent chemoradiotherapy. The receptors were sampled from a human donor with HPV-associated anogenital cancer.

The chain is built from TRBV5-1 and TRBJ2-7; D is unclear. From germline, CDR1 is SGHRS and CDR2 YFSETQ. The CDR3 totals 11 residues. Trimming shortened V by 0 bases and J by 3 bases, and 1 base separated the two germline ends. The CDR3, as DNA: TGCGCCAGCAGCTTGGACTACGAGCAGTACTTC. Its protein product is CASSLDYEQYF.

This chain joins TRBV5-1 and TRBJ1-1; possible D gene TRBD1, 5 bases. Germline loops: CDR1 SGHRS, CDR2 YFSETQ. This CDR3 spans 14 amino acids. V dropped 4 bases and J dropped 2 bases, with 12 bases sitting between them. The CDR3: CASSEPGLNTEAFF. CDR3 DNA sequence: TGCGCCAGCAGCGAACCGGGACTAAACACTGAAGCTTTCTTT.

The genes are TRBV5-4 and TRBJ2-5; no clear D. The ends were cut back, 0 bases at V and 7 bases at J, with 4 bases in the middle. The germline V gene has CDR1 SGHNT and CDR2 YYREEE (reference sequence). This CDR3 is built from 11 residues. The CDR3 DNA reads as TGTGCCAGCAGCTTGGGGAGGACCCAGTACTTC. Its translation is CASSLGRTQYF.

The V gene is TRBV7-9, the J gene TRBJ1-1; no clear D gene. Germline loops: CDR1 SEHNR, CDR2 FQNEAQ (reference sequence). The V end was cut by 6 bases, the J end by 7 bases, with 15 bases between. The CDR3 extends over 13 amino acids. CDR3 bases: TGTGCCAGCAGTGGGTATCCTGACAATGAAGCTTTCTTT. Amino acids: CASSGYPDNEAFF.

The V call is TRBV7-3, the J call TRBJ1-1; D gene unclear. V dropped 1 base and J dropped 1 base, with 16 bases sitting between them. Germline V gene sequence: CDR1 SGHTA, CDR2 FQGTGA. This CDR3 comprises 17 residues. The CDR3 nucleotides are TGTGCCAGCAGCTTAAATCCTGCACCTATAAGGAACACTGAAGCTTTCTTT. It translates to CASSLNPAPIRNTEAFF.

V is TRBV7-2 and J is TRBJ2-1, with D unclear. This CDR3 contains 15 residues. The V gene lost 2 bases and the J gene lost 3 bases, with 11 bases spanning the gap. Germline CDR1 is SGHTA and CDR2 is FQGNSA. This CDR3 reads CASSLSVGNYNEQFF. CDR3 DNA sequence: TGTGCCAGCAGCTTATCGGTAGGGAACTACAATGAGCAGTTCTTC.

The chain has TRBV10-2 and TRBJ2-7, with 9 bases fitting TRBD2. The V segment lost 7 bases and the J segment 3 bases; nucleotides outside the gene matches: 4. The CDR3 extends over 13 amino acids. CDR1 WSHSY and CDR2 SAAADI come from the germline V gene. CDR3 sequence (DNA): TGCGCCAGCAACGCGGGGGGGAACTACGAGCAGTACTTC. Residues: CASNAGGNYEQYF.

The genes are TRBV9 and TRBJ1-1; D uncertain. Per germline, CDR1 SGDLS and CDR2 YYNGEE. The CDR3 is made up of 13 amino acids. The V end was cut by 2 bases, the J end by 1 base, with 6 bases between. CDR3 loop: CASSVWENTEAFF. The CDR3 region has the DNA TGTGCCAGCAGCGTGTGGGAGAACACTGAAGCTTTCTTT.